This T cell receptor (beta chain) appears in the sequencing data of a study of T cells in tumors after PD-1 blockade (dated by TCRdb to the late 2010s). Regarding the complete study: Prior checkpoint blockade, systemic immunosuppressant use, and recent radiotherapy or other anti-cancer therapy within 4 weeks were grounds for patient exclusion. A subset of patients also received ongoing daily vismodegib 150 mg during anti-PD-1 treatment. To compare clonotypes in blood and tumor, bulk TCR sequencing was done on nine to eleven peripheral blood samples taken from a handful of patients. Patients received pembrolizumab 200 mg every 3 weeks or cemiplimab 350 mg every 2 weeks. RECIST version 1.1 was the standard used to evaluate clinical response. An average of 113,528 TCR templates (range about 21,000-280,000) and 35,000 or so unique clonotypes was obtained for peripheral blood samples. Paired single-cell RNA and TCR sequencing was performed on site-matched tumors from BCC or SCC patients before and after anti-PD-1 therapy. Paper-wide results and their limitations: Roughly 41% of the TCR clonotypes from tumors also showed up in blood, and some novel exhausted tumor clones were present in pre-treatment blood, which suggests peripheral recruitment. The source of novel T cell clones was not identified and could include lymphoid organs or rare unexpanded clones within the tumor or its periphery.

On this clone itself: This receptor's antigen is unknown. Base qualities are not at hand, and no much larger clone is one base apart.

The immunoSEQ platform was used for deep TCRbeta sequencing. For the original study's pipeline: Only productive rearrangements were exported from the immunoSEQ Analyzer for downstream analysis. T cell phenotypes were assigned to bulk TCRbeta clonotypes by matching to single-cell RNA+TCR-seq clones sharing the same TCRbeta sequence. Tumor enrichment of a clone was calculated by dividing the clone's tumor frequency by the clone's PBMC frequency, both taken from bulk TCR sequencing. TCRs were sorted with GLIPH into specificity groups, meaning clusters of distinct TCRs that share CDR3 motifs and likely recognize common antigens. Here the immuneACCESS table is served through TCRdb, limited to in-frame sequences with V and J called. Missing clones are a known gap in these copies; in checked studies unresolved V genes cover under half, and the rest lacks a known reason. V and J calls and clone size are those listed in that table; D and trimming were worked out from the DNA. Counted in this sample were around 50,000 clones; around 85% of them appeared once. The ten largest make up 8.7% of the sample.

Genomic DNA extracted from tumor biopsies or peripheral blood was used for bulk TCRbeta sequencing, with input ranging from about 616 ng to 6,500 ng. Every patient was a poor candidate for surgical resection and had histologically proven advanced or metastatic basal or squamous cell carcinoma. The basal cell carcinoma cohort comprised roughly twelve patients, of whom 8 or 9 had bulk tumor TCR sequencing. For CDR1 and CDR2, the germline V gene lists SQVTM and ANQGSEA. V ends up 3 bases short and J 5 bases short, with an unmatched junction base count of 3. Measured from the cysteine to the phenylalanine, the CDR3 is 13 residues long. The only DNA kept is the CDR3, 39 bases in frame from the first base.

The chain employs TRBV29-1 and TRBJ1-4; the junction holds 7 bases that match TRBD1. The specimen was PBMCs, collected before anti-PD-1 therapy. The sequence derives from a human donor with advanced basal cell or squamous cell carcinoma (not recorded which). In nucleotide form, the sequence is TGCAGCGTTGAGACAGGGATCAATGAAAAACTGTTTTTT. Its coded protein is CSVETGINEKLFF.